Shown below are 29 T cell receptor beta chains from a single sample sequenced in a study of blood T cell repertoires in COVID-19. The assay was immunoSEQ multiplex PCR, and TCRdb's table has in-frame clones only and misses some. The repertoire includes a few hundred thousand clones, roughly 84% of them detected once, and 1% sits in the top ten. What was sequenced was peripheral blood. These receptors were taken from a man aged 45 to 65 with active or convalescent COVID-19.

This chain connects TRBV7-2 to TRBJ2-5, with 15 bases lining up with TRBD2. Germline V gene sequence: CDR1 SGHTA, CDR2 FQGNSA. The CDR3 extends over 19 amino acids. J lost 2 bases, V lost 5 bases, and 12 bases had no gene match. CDR3 loop: CASSPATGTSGGKQETQYF. The DNA of the CDR3 is TGTGCCAGCAGCCCAGCCACCGGGACTAGCGGGGGGAAGCAAGAGACCCAGTACTTC.

This chain uses TRBV6-5 with TRBJ1-1, with a weak D call TRBD1 (5 bases). Germline V gene sequence: CDR1 MNHEY, CDR2 SVGAGI. V lost 0 bases and J 0 bases, leaving 11 bases between the germline ends. The CDR3 spans 16 residues. This CDR3 reads CASSYSGKGMNTEAFF. CDR3 DNA: TGTGCCAGCAGTTACTCGGGTAAGGGGATGAACACTGAAGCTTTCTTT.

The V call is TRBV5-1, the J call TRBJ2-7; 7 bases align to TRBD1. This CDR3 has 18 amino acids. The germline CDR1 and CDR2 sequences are SGHRS and YFSETQ. Germline trimming cut 2 bases from V and 0 bases from J; bases unmatched to any gene: 14. The CDR3, as DNA: TGCGCCAGCAGCTTTCGCGCCATTAGACAGGGAACCTCCTACGAGCAGTACTTC. Amino acid sequence: CASSFRAIRQGTSYEQYF.

J is TRBJ1-1 and V is TRBV19; no clear D gene. Deletions cut 8 bases from V and 0 bases from J, with 22 bases between. Germline CDR1 and CDR2: LNHDA and SQIVND (reference sequence). This CDR3 is built from 17 residues. The CDR3 sequence: CASHYLGVRGMNTEAFF. CDR3 sequence (DNA): TGTGCCAGTCACTATCTAGGAGTTCGCGGAATGAACACTGAAGCTTTCTTT.

The chain employs TRBV5-6 and TRBJ2-3; D gene unclear. Per the germline V gene, CDR1 is SGHDT and CDR2 is YYEEEE. Trimming cost V 0 bases and J 1 base, with 9 bases left between them. The CDR3 runs 15 residues. CDR3 sequence: CASSLAMGGTDTQYF. The CDR3 nucleotides read TGTGCCAGCAGCTTGGCCATGGGCGGCACAGATACGCAGTATTTT.

The gene calls are TRBV6-6 and TRBJ2-1, with D tentatively TRBD1 (6 bases). V was shortened by 2 bases and J by 9 bases, with 17 bases between the two germline ends. The CDR3 length is 15 residues. Germline V gives CDR1 MNHNY, CDR2 SVGAGI (reference sequence). The CDR3 DNA reads TGTGCCAGCAGTTACAATAACCAGGGGTTCAGTGAGCAGTTCTTC. It is translated as CASSYNNQGFSEQFF.

As regards this clone: The sample has other DNA sequences that encode this CDR3 too. This sequence joins TRBV5-1 and TRBJ2-5; D is unclear. This CDR3 comprises 13 residues. V was cut by 0 bases and J by 2 bases, with 5 bases left in between. Germline assignment: CDR1 SGHRS and CDR2 YFSETQ. The CDR3 DNA reads as TGCGCCAGCAGCTTGGGCCAGCAAGAGACCCAGTACTTC. Protein sequence: CASSLGQQETQYF.

The rearrangement joins TRBV18 to TRBJ2-3; 7 positions match TRBD1. The CDR3 sequence is 20 residues long. Trimming removed 5 bases from V and 0 bases from J; junction bases left unmatched: 20. Germline V lookup: CDR1 KGHSH, CDR2 LQKENI. The CDR3 region is CASSENRGSPLGPSTDTQYF. In DNA form, the CDR3 reads TGTGCCAGCTCAGAGAACAGGGGATCACCTCTGGGGCCCAGCACAGATACGCAGTATTTT.

The V and J genes are TRBV15 and TRBJ1-1, with 9 positions matching TRBD1. J lost 5 bases, V lost 1 base, and 8 bases had no gene match. Germline assignment: CDR1 LNHNV and CDR2 YYDKDF (reference sequence). CDR3 length: 16 amino acids. CDR3 DNA: TGTGCCACCAGCAGAGCACCGACAGGGGGTCAGACTGAAGCTTTCTTT. This codes for CATSRAPTGGQTEAFF.

The genes are TRBV30 and TRBJ2-1, with TRBD2 matching 12 bases. Losses at the gene ends were 3 bases for V and 7 bases for J; bases not matched to a gene: 10. This CDR3 contains 16 residues. CDR1 and CDR2 from the germline V gene are GTSNPN and SVGIG (reference sequence). The CDR3 spells CAWSPGLAGLLNEQFF. CDR3 nucleotide sequence: TGTGCCTGGAGCCCTGGACTAGCGGGACTCTTAAATGAGCAGTTCTTC.

This clone occurred a few times. Here the CDR3 DNA reads TGTGCCAGCAGCCCCTCGCTTAGCGGTTCCTACAATGAGCAGTTCTTC. The encoded protein is CASSPSLSGSYNEQFF. V usage is TRBV3-1 (or the pseudogene TRBV3-2) and J usage is TRBJ2-1, with a tentative D call TRBD2 (6 bases). Germline-derived CDR1 and CDR2 are LGHDT and YNNKEL (reference sequence). The CDR3 consists of 16 residues. V lost 4 bases and J lost 1, with 14 bases in between.

This clone was counted a single time. This chain connects TRBV30 to TRBJ1-4; a possible D gene is TRBD1 (6 bases). The CDR3 runs to 16 residues. Looked up from germline, CDR1 is GTSNPN and CDR2 is SVGIG (reference sequence). Trimming stripped 3 bases from V and 0 bases from J, with 14 bases between. This CDR3 reads CAWRRQDLATNEKLFF. The CDR3 region has the DNA TGTGCCTGGAGGCGACAGGATCTTGCAACTAATGAAAAACTGTTTTTT. Drawing the rest from reference TRBV30 and TRBJ1-4, the complete variable domain is SQTIHQWPATLVQPVGSPLSLECTVEGTSNPNLYWYRQAAGRGLQLLFYSVGIGQISSEVPQNLSASRPQDRQFILSSKKLLLSDSGFYLCAWRRQDLATNEKLFFGSGTQLSVL.

This clone was detected only a few times. The V and J genes are TRBV27 and TRBJ2-1; no reliable D call. CDR3 length: 14 amino acids. Germline lookup yields CDR1 MNHEY and CDR2 SMNVEV (reference sequence). Between the trimmed V and J ends, which lost 4 bases and 8 bases, there was a span of 15 bases. The CDR3 spells CASSSPIAIDEQFF. The CDR3 DNA reads TGTGCCAGCAGTTCCCCAATAGCAATCGATGAGCAGTTCTTC.

The chain joins TRBV3-1 (or the pseudogene TRBV3-2) to TRBJ2-3, with D perhaps matching TRBD1 (6 bases). The CDR3 totals 14 residues. Germline lookup yields CDR1 LGHDT and CDR2 YNNKEL (reference sequence). Trimming cost V 0 bases and J 5 bases, with 9 bases left between them. The DNA of the CDR3 is TGTGCCAGCAGCCAAGACAGGGGTGGAGATACGCAGTATTTT. Translating gives CASSQDRGGDTQYF.

The chain carries TRBV6-5 and TRBJ1-4; TRBD1 matches 7 bases. J gave up 8 bases and V 6 bases, and 12 bases lay outside the gene matches. This CDR3 region has 15 residues. The germline CDR1 and CDR2 sequences are MNHEY and SVGAGI. CDR3 loop: CASRRNRGMEEKLFF. The CDR3 region has the DNA TGTGCCAGCAGAAGAAACAGGGGTATGGAGGAAAAACTGTTTTTT.

This sequence joins TRBV11-3 and TRBJ1-2; D is ambiguous. Germline CDR1 reads SGHNT; CDR2 reads YENEEA. There are 15 residues in the CDR3. Trimming left V 5 bases short and J 4 bases short, with 17 bases between. CDR3 sequence: CASSPKGPAGYGYTF. CDR3 in DNA: TGTGCCAGCAGCCCCAAAGGACCGGCGGGCTATGGCTACACCTTC.

This chain connects TRBV5-1 to TRBJ1-1, with D unclear. Per the germline V gene, CDR1 is SGHRS and CDR2 is YFSETQ. The V end was cut by 0 bases, the J end by 2 bases, with 14 bases between. This CDR3 has 16 amino acids. The CDR3 coding sequence is TGCGCCAGCAGCTTGGGAGGTCGGGGAAGCAACACTGAAGCTTTCTTT. Translating gives CASSLGGRGSNTEAFF.

A word on this clone: The sample contains more than one DNA sequence encoding this CDR3. The chain combines TRBV28 with TRBJ1-1, with D maybe TRBD1 (5 bases). Trimming took off 5 bases at V and 0 bases at J, with 7 bases between the two ends. In germline, CDR1 is MDHEN, CDR2 SYDVKM. The CDR3 spans 13 residues. The CDR3 here is CASSLTVNTEAFF. Here the CDR3 DNA reads TGTGCCAGCAGTCTGACAGTGAACACTGAAGCTTTCTTT.

The V and J genes are TRBV24-1 and TRBJ2-1; 7 nucleotides line up with TRBD2. CDR1 is KGHDR, CDR2 SFDVKD, per germline. The V segment lost 4 bases and the J segment 5 bases; nucleotides outside the gene matches: 7. The CDR3 runs 15 residues. This CDR3 is CATSDPGRVHNEQFF. CDR3 in DNA: TGTGCCACCAGTGACCCAGGGAGGGTACACAATGAGCAGTTCTTC.

This clone has just one count. The rearrangement uses TRBV20-1 and TRBJ1-3; 10 bases agree with TRBD1. V lost 3 bases and J lost 4; bases outside the gene matches: 3. This CDR3 has 14 amino acids. The germline V gene has CDR1 DFQATT and CDR2 SNEGSKA (reference sequence). CDR3 amino acids: CSASRQGAGNTIYF. In DNA, the CDR3 is TGCAGTGCTAGTCGACAGGGGGCGGGAAACACCATATATTTT.

This clone showed up just once. V usage is TRBV19 and J usage is TRBJ1-1, with 8 nucleotides matching TRBD1. The V gene end was trimmed by 3 bases and the J gene end by 5 bases; junction bases not matched to a gene: 2. The CDR3 is made up of 13 amino acids. CDR1 LNHDA and CDR2 SQIVND come from the germline V gene (reference sequence). This chain's CDR3 is CASSIQGATEAFF. CDR3 in DNA: TGTGCCAGTAGTATCCAGGGGGCGACTGAAGCTTTCTTT.

The sample holds one count of this clone. The V call is TRBV28, the J call TRBJ1-2, with D maybe TRBD1 (6 bases). The CDR3 runs to 13 residues. Trimming pared 6 bases from V and 7 bases from J, leaving 15 bases between. Germline V lookup: CDR1 MDHEN, CDR2 SYDVKM. Here the CDR3 reads CASSRGQPPGYTF. The CDR3 nucleotides are TGTGCCAGCAGCCGCGGACAGCCCCCTGGCTACACCTTC.

The chain combines TRBV25-1 with TRBJ1-2; 12 nucleotides align to TRBD1. V shed 1 base, J shed 3 bases, and the junction held 6 bases outside the gene matches. The CDR3 totals 17 residues. The V gene's germline CDR1 is MGHDK and CDR2 SYGVNS. The CDR3 here is CASSESGQGAFYYGYTF. Written as DNA, the CDR3 is TGTGCCAGCAGTGAATCGGGACAGGGGGCCTTCTACTATGGCTACACCTTC.

The rearrangement links TRBV12-3 or TRBV12-4 to TRBJ2-5; a possible D gene is TRBD1 (5 bases). The CDR3 runs 13 residues. V was trimmed by 7 bases and J by 5 bases, leaving 14 bases between them. The CDR3 DNA is TGTGCCAGCACCAATCAGGGAAGCGAGACCCAGTACTTC. This sequence encodes CASTNQGSETQYF.

The chain carries TRBV7-2 and TRBJ1-2; 8 positions match TRBD1. Germline V gene sequence: CDR1 SGHTA, CDR2 FQGNSA. V lost 5 bases and J lost 5; bases outside the gene matches: 4. The CDR3 has 13 residues. The CDR3 region has the DNA TGTGCCAGCAGCGCGACAGGGGAATATGGCTACACCTTC. Encoded protein: CASSATGEYGYTF.

This clone turned up a few times. The chain employs TRBV9 and TRBJ1-2, with 7 positions matching TRBD1. The CDR3 covers 14 residues. The ends lost 2 bases at V and 2 bases at J; junction bases unmatched: 3. CDR1 and CDR2 (germline): SGDLS, YYNGEE. The CDR3 loop is CASSVTQGNYGYTF. CDR3 bases: TGTGCCAGCAGCGTCACACAGGGGAACTATGGCTACACCTTC.

This clone was picked up a small number of times. The V and J genes are TRBV18 and TRBJ1-1; weak D call: TRBD1 (5 bases). The CDR3 is 12 residues long. Germline CDR1 is KGHSH and CDR2 is LQKENI. V dropped 3 bases and J dropped 11 bases, with 13 bases sitting between them. The CDR3 reads CASSPRGLDAFF. The CDR3, as DNA: TGTGCCAGCTCACCGCGGGGACTGGACGCTTTCTTT.

The count of this clone is one. The chain uses TRBV7-3 and TRBJ2-1; D may be TRBD1 (6 bases). Per germline, CDR1 SGHTA and CDR2 FQGTGA. With 0 bases removed from V and 8 bases from J, the gap between germline ends came to 14 bases. This CDR3 has 15 residues. The CDR3 loop reads CASSLTGQGTHEQFF. The CDR3 nucleotides are TGTGCCAGCAGCTTAACGGGACAAGGCACCCATGAGCAGTTCTTC.

The chain has TRBV30 and TRBJ1-6, with TRBD1 identical over 8 bases. Germline-derived CDR1 and CDR2 are GTSNPN and SVGIG (reference sequence). This CDR3 is 14 amino acids long. V lost 0 bases, J lost 10 bases, and 5 bases stayed unmatched. Here the CDR3 reads CAWSVQGAQSPLHF. The CDR3 DNA reads TGTGCCTGGAGTGTGCAGGGGGCACAATCACCCCTCCACTTT.